This T cell receptor beta chain was captured by sequencing in a study of blood T cell repertoires in COVID-19. Study in general: Both acute and convalescent COVID-19 samples were obtained from the United States, Italy and Spain. T cells, B-cell-depleted T cells, or PBMCs supplied cDNA or gDNA.

Per the germline V gene, CDR1 is SGHRS and CDR2 is YFSETQ. J was trimmed by 7 bases and V by 5 bases; bases with no gene match: 6. The CDR3 loop spans 13 amino acids. This clone was found once. Original handling: Estimation of nucleated cell counts was performed using reference gene primer amplification. This table comes from immunoSEQ multiplex PCR, and its TCRdb copy is limited to in-frame clones, with some not included. That table is the source of V, J and clone size, and D and trimming were worked out from the DNA. This sample yields 70,000 or so clones, of which roughly 90% are seen a single time; about 0.6% belongs to the top ten.

The chain couples TRBV5-1 to TRBJ2-1, with TRBD1 identical over 7 bases. Input material: peripheral blood. This clonotype was sampled from a man aged 60-69 years with acute or convalescent COVID-19. CDR3 region: CASRNDRANEQFF. The CDR3 bases are TGCGCCAGCAGAAATGACAGGGCTAATGAGCAGTTCTTC.